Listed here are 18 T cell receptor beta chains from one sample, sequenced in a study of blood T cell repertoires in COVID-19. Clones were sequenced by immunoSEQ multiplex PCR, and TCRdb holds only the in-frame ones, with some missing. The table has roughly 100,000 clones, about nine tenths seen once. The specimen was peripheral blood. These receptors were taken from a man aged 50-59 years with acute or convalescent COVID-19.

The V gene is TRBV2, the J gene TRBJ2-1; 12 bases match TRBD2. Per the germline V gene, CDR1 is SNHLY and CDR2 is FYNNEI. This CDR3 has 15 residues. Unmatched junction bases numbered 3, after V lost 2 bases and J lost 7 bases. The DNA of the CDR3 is TGTGCCAGCAGTGAAAGACTAGCGGGAGCGAATGAGCAGTTCTTC. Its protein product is CASSERLAGANEQFF. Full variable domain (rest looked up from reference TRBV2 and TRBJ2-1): EPEVTQTPSHQVTQMGQEVILRCVPISNHLYFYWYRQILGQKVEFLVSFYNNEISEKSEIFDDQFSVERPDGSNFTLKIRSTKLEDSAMYFCASSERLAGANEQFFGPGTRLTVL.

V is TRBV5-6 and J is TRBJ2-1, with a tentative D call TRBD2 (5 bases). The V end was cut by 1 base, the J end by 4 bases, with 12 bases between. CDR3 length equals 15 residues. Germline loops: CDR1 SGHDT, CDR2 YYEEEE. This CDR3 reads CASSLKAEEYNEQFF. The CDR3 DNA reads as TGTGCCAGCAGCTTGAAAGCGGAAGAGTACAATGAGCAGTTCTTC.

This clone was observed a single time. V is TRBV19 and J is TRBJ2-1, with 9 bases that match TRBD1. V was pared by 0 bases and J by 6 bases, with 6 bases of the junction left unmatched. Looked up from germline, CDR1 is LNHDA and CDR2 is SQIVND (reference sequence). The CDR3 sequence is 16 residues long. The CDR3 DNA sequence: TGTGCCAGTAGTATAGATCAAGGGACAGGGACCAATGAGCAGTTCTTC. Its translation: CASSIDQGTGTNEQFF.

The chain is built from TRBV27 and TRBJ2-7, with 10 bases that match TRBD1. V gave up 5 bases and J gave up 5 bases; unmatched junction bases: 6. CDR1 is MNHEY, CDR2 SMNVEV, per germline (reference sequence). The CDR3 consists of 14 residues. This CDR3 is CASSPRTGGHEQYF. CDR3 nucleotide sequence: TGTGCCAGCAGTCCGCGGACAGGGGGGCACGAGCAGTACTTC.

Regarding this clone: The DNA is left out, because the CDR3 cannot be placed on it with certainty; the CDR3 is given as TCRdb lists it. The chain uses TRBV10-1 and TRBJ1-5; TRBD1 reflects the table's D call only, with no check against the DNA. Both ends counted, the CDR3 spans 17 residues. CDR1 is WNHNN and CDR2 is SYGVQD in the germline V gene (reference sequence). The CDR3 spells CASRPEGQGGSISPSIF.

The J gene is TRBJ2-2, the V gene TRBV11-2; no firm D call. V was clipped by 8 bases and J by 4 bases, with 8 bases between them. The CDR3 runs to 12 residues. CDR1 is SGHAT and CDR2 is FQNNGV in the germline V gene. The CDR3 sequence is CASAGFTGELFF. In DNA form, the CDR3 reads TGTGCCAGCGCAGGATTCACCGGGGAGCTGTTTTTT.

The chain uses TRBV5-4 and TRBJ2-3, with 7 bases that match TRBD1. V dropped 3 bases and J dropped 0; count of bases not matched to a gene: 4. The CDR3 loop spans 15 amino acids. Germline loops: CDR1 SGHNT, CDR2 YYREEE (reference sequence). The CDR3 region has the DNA TGTGCCAGCAGCTCCGGGACAGCTAGCACAGATACGCAGTATTTT. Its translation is CASSSGTASTDTQYF.

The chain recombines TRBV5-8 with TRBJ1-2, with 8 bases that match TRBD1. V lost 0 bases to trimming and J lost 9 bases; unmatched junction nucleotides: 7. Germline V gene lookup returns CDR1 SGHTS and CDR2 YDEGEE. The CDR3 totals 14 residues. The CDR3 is CASSLGVGQGRYTF. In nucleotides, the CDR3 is TGTGCCAGCAGCTTGGGGGTCGGACAGGGTCGCTACACCTTC.

The chain's CDR3 is CSVEGTDTYEQYF. The CDR3 DNA is TGCAGCGTTGAAGGGACAGATACGTACGAGCAGTACTTC. The chain uses TRBV29-1 and TRBJ2-7, with D possibly being TRBD1 (6 bases). The germline gives CDR1 SQVTM, CDR2 ANQGSEA. Trimming removed 1 base from V and 4 bases from J, with 11 bases in between. The CDR3 loop spans 13 amino acids.

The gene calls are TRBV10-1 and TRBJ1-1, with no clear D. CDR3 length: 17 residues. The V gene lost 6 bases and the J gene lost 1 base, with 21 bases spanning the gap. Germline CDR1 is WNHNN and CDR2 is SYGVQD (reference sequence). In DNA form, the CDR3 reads TGCGCCAGCAGCTTAAGCACTCCAGCGGTGGCGAACACTGAAGCTTTCTTT. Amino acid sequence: CASSLSTPAVANTEAFF.

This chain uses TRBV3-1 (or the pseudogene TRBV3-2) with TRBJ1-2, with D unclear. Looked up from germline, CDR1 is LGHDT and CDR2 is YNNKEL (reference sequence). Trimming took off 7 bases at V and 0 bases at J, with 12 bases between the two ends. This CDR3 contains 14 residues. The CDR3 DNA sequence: TGTGCCAGCACACCCCCGGGGACTAACTATGGCTACACCTTC. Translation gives CASTPPGTNYGYTF.

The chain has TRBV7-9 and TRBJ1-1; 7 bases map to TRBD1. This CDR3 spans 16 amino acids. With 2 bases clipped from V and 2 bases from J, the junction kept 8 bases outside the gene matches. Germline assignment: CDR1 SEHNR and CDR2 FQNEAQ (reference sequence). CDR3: CASSLLGGEKNTEAFF. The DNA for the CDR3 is TGTGCCAGCAGCTTACTAGGGGGCGAGAAAAACACTGAAGCTTTCTTT.

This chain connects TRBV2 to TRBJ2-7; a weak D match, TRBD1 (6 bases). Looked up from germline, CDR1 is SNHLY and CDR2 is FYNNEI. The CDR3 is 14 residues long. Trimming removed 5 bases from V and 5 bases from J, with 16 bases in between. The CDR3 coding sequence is TGTGCCAGCAGTCCAGGGGTAAATTCCAACGAGCAGTACTTC. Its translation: CASSPGVNSNEQYF.

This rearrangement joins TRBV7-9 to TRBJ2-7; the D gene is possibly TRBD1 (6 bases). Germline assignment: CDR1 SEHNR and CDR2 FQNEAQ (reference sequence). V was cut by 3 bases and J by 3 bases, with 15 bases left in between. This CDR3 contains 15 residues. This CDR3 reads CASSLVGDNSYEQYF. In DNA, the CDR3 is TGTGCCAGCAGCTTGGTTGGGGACAACAGCTACGAGCAGTACTTC.

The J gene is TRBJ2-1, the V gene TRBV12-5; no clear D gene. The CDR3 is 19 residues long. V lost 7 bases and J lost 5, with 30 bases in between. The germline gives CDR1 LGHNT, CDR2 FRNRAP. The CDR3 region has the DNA TGTGCTAGTGCCCTCAATCCCAGCGACGAGGTCTTATCAAACAATGAGCAGTTCTTC. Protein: CASALNPSDEVLSNNEQFF.

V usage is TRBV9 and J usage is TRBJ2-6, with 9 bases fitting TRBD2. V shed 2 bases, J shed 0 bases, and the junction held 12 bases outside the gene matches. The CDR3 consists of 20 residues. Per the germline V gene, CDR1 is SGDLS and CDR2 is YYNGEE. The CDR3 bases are TGTGCCAGCAGCGTCTCCGCCCGATTAGCGGGGGACTCTGGGGCCAACGTCCTGACTTTC. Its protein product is CASSVSARLAGDSGANVLTF.

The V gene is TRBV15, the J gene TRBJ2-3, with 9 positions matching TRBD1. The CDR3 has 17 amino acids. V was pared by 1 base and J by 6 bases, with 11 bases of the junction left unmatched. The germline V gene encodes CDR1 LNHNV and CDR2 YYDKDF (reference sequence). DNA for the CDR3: TGTGCCACCAGCAGAGTGCCCCCCCGGACAGGGGTGGATACGCAGTATTTT. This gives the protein CATSRVPPRTGVDTQYF.

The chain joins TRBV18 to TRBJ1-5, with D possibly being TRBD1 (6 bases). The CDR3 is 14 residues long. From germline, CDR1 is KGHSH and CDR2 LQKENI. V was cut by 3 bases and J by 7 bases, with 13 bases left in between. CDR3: CASSPQGPPQPQHF. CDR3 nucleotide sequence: TGTGCCAGCTCACCCCAGGGGCCCCCCCAGCCCCAGCATTTT.